The sequence of this T cell receptor beta chain was determined in a study of T cell responses to AZD1222 COVID-19 vaccine. Broader study findings: Just five or six AZD1222 recipients were seropositive at baseline. There were vaccine-associated CD4 TCRs across spike, dominant at 160-218 and 743-854. The study reported that nearly half of spike-specific TCRs target unmutated variant regions.

Comments on this clone: The antigen is not known.

Repertoires were generated with immunoSEQ multiplex PCR, while TCRdb's copy carries only in-frame clones and drops some. The profile shows approximately 120,000 clones, around 93% of them singletons. Germline-derived CDR1 and CDR2 are MGHRA and YSYEKL. V gave up 8 bases and J gave up 10 bases, with 18 bases separating them. The CDR3 is made up of 13 amino acids. The material sequenced was peripheral blood, taken on day 0 of AZD1222 vaccination. The sequence derives from an adult in good health. J is TRBJ2-4 and V is TRBV4-1; the D is unclear. CDR3: CASSPGPLGIQYF. The CDR3 DNA follows: TGCGCCAGCTCCCCGGGCCCCTTAGGGATTCAGTACTTC.